Described below is a single T cell receptor (beta chain) sequence and its context. CDR3 length: 14 residues. V lost 5 bases, J lost 1 base, and 2 bases stayed unmatched. Germline CDR1 is SGHVS and CDR2 is FQNEAQ. The data stem from a study of T-cell reconstitution after alpha-beta-depleted transplantation in children. Unique molecular identifiers tagged the TCRbeta library. TCRdb re-derived calls from the PCR reads in MiXCR, one entry per CDR3 protein. The data show about 610,000 distinct CDR3 sequences, over 9.5% seen once. The TCR originated in a human donor who donated a stem cell graft to a child with acute myeloid leukemia. This specimen consisted of PBMCs from the stem cell graft donor, obtained from the stem cell graft. This chain connects TRBV7-8 to TRBJ2-3; 8 bases are shared with TRBD2. The CDR3 sequence: CASSVSGGTDTQYF. CDR3 bases: TGTGCCAGCAGCGTTAGCGGGGGCACAGATACGCAGTATTTT.